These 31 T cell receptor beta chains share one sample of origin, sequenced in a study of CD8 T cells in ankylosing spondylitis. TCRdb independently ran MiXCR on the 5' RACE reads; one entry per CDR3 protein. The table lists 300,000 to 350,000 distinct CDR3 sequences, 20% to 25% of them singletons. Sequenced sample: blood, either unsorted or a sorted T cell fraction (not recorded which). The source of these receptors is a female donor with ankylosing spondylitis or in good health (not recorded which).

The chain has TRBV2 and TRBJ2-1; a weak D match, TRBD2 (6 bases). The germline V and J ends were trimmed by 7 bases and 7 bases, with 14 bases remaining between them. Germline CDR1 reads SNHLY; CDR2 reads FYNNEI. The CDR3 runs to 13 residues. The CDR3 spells CASTLLATNEQFF. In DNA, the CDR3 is TGTGCCAGCACCTTACTAGCTACGAATGAGCAGTTCTTC.

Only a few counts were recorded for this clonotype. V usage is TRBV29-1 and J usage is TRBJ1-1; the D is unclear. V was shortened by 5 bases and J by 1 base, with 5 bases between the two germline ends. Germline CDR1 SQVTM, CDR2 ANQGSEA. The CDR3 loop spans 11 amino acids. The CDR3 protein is CSVQANTEAFF. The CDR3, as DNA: TGCAGCGTTCAGGCGAACACTGAAGCTTTCTTT.

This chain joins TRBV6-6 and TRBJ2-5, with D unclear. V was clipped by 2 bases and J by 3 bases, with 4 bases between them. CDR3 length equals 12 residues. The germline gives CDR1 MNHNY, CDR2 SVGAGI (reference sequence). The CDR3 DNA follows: TGTGCCAGCAGTTACAGGGAAGAGACCCAGTACTTC. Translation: CASSYREETQYF.

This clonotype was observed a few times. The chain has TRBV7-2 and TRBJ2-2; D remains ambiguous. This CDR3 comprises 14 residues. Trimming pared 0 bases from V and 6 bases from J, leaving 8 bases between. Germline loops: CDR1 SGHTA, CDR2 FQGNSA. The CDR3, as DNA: TGTGCCAGCAGCTTAGCAAAGTCGGCCGGGGAGCTGTTTTTT. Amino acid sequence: CASSLAKSAGELFF.

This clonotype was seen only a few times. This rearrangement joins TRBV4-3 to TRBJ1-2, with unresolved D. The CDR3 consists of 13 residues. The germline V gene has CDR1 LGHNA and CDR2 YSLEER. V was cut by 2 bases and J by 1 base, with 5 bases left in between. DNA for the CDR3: TGCGCCAGCAGCCAAAGCCGTAACTATGGCTACACCTTC. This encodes CASSQSRNYGYTF.

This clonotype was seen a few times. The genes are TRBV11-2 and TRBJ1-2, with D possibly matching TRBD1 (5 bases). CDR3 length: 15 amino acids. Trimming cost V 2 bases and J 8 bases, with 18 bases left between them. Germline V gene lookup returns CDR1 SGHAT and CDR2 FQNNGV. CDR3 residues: CASSLFGYGTEGYTF. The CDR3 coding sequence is TGTGCCAGCAGCTTATTTGGTTACGGGACGGAAGGCTACACCTTC.

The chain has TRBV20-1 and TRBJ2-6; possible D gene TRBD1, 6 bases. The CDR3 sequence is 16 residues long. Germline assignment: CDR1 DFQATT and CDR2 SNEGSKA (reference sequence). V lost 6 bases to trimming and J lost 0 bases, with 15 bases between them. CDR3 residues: CSAHAQGSSGANVLTF. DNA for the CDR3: TGCAGTGCCCACGCACAGGGCAGCTCTGGGGCCAACGTCCTGACTTTC.

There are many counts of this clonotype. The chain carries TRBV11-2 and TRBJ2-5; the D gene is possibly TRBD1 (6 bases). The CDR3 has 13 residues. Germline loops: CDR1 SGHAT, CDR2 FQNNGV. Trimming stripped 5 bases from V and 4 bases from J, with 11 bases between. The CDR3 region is CASSPRGGETQYF. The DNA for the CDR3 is TGTGCCAGCAGCCCCAGGGGCGGAGAGACCCAGTACTTC.

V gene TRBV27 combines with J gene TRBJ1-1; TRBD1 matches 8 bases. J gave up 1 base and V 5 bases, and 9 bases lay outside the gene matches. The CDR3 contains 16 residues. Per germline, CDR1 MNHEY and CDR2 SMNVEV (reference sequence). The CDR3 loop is CASSPPGDRSNTEAFF. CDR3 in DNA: TGTGCCAGCAGTCCACCGGGGGACAGGTCGAACACTGAAGCTTTCTTT.

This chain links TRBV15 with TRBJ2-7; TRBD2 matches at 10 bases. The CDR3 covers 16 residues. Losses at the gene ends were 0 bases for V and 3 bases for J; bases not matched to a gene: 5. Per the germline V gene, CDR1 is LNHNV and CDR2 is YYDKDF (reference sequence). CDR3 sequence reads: CATSRDPLAGVYEQYF. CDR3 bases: TGTGCCACCAGCAGAGATCCCCTAGCGGGAGTCTACGAGCAGTACTTC.

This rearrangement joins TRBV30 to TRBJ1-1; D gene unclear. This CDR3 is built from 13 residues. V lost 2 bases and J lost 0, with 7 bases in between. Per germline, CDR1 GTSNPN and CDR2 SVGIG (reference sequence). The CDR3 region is CAWSIIVNTEAFF. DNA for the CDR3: TGTGCCTGGAGTATAATCGTGAACACTGAAGCTTTCTTT.

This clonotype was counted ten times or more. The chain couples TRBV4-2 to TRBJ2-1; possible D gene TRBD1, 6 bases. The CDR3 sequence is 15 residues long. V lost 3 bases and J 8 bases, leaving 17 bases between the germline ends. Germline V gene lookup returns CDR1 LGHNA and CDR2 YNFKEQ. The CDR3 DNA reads TGTGCCAGCAGCCAGGGGGCACTCTTTTACGATGAGCAGTTCTTC. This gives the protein CASSQGALFYDEQFF.

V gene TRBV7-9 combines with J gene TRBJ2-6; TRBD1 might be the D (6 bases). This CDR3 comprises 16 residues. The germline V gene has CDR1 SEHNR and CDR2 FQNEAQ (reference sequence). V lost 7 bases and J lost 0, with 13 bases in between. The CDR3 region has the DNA TGTGCCAGCACCCCACAGGGATACTCTGGGGCCAACGTCCTGACTTTC. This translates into CASTPQGYSGANVLTF.

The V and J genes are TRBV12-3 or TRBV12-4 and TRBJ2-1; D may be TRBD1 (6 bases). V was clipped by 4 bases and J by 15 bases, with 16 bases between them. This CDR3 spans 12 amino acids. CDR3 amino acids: CASSSGTPDPFF. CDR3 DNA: TGTGCCAGCAGTTCCGGGACACCAGACCCGTTCTTC.

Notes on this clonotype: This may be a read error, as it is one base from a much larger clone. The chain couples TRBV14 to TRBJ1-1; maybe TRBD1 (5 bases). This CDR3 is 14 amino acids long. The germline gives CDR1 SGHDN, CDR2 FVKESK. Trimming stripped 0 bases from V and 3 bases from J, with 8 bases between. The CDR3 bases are TGTGCCAGCAGCCAAGATTCAGGGTACACTGAAGCTTTCTTT. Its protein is CASSQDSGYTEAFF. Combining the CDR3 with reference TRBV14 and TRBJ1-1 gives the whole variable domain EAGVTQFPSHSVIEKGQTVTLRCDPISGHDNLYWYRRVMGKEIKFLLHFVKESKQDESGMPNNRFLAERTGGTYSTLKVQPAELEDSGVYFCASSQDSGYTEAFFGQGTRLTVV.

CDR3 region: CSARDSGQWETQYF. The CDR3 nucleotides are TGCAGTGCTAGAGATTCAGGGCAGTGGGAGACCCAGTACTTC. The rearrangement links TRBV20-1 to TRBJ2-5; maybe TRBD1 (5 bases). Germline V lookup: CDR1 DFQATT, CDR2 SNEGSKA (reference sequence). The ends were cut back, 0 bases at V and 5 bases at J, with 13 bases in the middle. This CDR3 contains 14 residues.

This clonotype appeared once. CDR3 nucleotide sequence: TGCGCCAGCAGCTTAGCGGGAGTGGAGTTCTTC. This codes for CASSLAGVEFF. This rearrangement joins TRBV5-1 to TRBJ2-1; 8 bases align to TRBD2. Germline trimming cut 2 bases from V and 14 bases from J; bases unmatched to any gene: 3. Germline CDR1 is SGHRS and CDR2 is YFSETQ. The CDR3 length is 11 residues.

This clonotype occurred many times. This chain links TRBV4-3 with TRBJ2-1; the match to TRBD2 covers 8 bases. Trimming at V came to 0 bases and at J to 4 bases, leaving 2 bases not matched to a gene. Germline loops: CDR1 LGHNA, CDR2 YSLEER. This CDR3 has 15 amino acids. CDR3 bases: TGCGCCAGCAGCCAAGAGTTAGCGGGATACAATGAGCAGTTCTTC. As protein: CASSQELAGYNEQFF.

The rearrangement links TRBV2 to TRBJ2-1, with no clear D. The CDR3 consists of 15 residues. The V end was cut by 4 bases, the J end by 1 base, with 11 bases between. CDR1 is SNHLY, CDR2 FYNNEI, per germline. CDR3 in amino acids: CASSVQRGSYNEQFF. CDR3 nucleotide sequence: TGTGCCAGCAGTGTACAGCGAGGATCCTACAATGAGCAGTTCTTC. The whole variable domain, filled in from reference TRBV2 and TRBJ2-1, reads EPEVTQTPSHQVTQMGQEVILRCVPISNHLYFYWYRQILGQKVEFLVSFYNNEISEKSEIFDDQFSVERPDGSNFTLKIRSTKLEDSAMYFCASSVQRGSYNEQFFGPGTRLTVL.

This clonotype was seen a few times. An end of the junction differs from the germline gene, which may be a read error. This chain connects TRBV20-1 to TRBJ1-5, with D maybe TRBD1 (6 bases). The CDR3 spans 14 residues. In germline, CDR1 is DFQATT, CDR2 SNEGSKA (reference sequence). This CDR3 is CSASWGRSNQHQHF. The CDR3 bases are TGCAGTGCTAGCTGGGGGCGGAGCAATCAGCACCAGCATTTT.

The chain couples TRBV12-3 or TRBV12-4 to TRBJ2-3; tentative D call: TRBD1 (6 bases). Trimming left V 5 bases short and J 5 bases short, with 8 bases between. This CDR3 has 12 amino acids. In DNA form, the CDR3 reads TGTGCCAGCAGTAACAGGGTAGATACGCAGTATTTT. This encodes CASSNRVDTQYF.

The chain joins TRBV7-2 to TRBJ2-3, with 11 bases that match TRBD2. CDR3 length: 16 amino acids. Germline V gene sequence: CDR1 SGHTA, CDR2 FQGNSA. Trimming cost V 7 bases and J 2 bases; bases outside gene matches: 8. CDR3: CASNLWTSGYTDTQYF. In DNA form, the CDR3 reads TGTGCCAGCAATCTATGGACTAGCGGGTACACAGATACGCAGTATTTT.

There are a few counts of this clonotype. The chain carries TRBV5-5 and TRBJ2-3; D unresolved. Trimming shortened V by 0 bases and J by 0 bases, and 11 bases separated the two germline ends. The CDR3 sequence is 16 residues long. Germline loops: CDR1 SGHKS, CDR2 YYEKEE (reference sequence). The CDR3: CASSLDGSPSTDTQYF. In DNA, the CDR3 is TGTGCCAGCAGCTTGGATGGTTCACCTAGCACAGATACGCAGTATTTT.

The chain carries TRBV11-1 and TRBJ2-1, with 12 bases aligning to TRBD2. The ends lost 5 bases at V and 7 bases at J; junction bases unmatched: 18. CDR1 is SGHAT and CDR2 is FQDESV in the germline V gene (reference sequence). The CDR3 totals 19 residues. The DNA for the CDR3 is TGTGCCAGCAGCGCTCGTCCTTTGGCTAGCGGGAGGGCGGGGAATGAGCAGTTCTTC. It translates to CASSARPLASGRAGNEQFF.

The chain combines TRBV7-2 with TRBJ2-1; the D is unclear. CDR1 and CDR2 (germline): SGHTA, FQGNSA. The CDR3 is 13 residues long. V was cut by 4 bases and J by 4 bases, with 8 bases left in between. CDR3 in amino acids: CASSSHGYNEQFF. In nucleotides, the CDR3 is TGTGCCAGCAGCTCCCACGGGTACAATGAGCAGTTCTTC.

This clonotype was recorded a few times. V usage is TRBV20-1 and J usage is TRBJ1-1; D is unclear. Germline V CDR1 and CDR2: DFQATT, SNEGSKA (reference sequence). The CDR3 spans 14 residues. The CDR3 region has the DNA TGCAGGGCTTTGGCAGCTACTTGGGGCACTGAAGCTTTCTTT. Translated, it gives CRALAATWGTEAFF.

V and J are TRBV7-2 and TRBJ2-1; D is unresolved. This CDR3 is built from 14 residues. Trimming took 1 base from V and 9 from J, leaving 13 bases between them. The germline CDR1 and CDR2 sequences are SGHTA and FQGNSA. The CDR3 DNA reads TGTGCCAGCAGCTTAGGAATAGAATACCGTGAGCAGTTCTTC. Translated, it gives CASSLGIEYREQFF.

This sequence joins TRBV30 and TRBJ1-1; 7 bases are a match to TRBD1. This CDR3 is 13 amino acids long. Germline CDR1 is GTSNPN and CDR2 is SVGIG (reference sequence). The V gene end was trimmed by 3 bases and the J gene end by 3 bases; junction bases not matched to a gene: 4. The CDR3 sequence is CAWRRDRDTEAFF. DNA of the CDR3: TGTGCCTGGAGGCGGGACAGAGACACTGAAGCTTTCTTT.

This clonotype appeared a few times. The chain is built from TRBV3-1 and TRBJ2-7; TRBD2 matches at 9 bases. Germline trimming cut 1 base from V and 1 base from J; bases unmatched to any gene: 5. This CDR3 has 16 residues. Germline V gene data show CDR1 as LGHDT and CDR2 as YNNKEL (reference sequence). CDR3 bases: TGTGCCAGCAGCCAAGGCGGAGCGGGGGGATCCTACGAGCAGTACTTC. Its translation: CASSQGGAGGSYEQYF.

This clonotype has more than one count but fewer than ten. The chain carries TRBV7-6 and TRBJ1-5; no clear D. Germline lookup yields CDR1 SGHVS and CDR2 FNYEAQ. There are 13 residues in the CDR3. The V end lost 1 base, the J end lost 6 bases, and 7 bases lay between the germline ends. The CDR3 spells CASSLGVRQPQHF. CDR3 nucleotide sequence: TGTGCCAGCAGCTTAGGGGTACGTCAGCCCCAGCATTTT.

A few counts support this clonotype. The CDR3 loop is CSARTGPDGYTF. In DNA form, the CDR3 reads TGCAGTGCTCGGACGGGCCCCGATGGCTACACCTTC. The chain employs TRBV20-1 and TRBJ1-2; D gene unclear. From germline, CDR1 is DFQATT and CDR2 SNEGSKA (reference sequence). V was clipped by 5 bases and J by 6 bases, with 13 bases between them. This CDR3 is 12 amino acids long.